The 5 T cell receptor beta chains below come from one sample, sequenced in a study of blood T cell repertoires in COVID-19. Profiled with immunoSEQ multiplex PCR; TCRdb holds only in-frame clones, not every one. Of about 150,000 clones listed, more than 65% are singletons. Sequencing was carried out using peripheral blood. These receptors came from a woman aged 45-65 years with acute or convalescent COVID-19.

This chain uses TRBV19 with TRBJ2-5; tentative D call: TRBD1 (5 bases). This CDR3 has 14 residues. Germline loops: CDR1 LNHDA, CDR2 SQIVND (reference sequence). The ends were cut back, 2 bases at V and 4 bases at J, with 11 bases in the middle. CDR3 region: CASSISGFGETQYF. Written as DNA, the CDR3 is TGTGCCAGTAGTATATCAGGGTTCGGAGAGACCCAGTACTTC.

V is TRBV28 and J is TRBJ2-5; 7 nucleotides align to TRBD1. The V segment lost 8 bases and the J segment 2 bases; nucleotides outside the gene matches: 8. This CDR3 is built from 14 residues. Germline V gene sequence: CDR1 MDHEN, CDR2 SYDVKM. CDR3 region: CASGYDRVQETQYF. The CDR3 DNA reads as TGTGCCAGCGGATATGACAGGGTGCAAGAGACCCAGTACTTC. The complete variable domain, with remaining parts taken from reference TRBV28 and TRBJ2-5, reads DVKVTQSSRYLVKRTGEKVFLECVQDMDHENMFWYRQDPGLGLRLIYFSYDVKMKEKGDIPEGYSVSREKKERFSLILESASTNQTSMYLCASGYDRVQETQYFGPGTRLLVL.

CDR3 amino acids: CASSLAGSNEQFF. CDR3 coding DNA: TGTGCCAGCAGCTTAGCAGGAAGCAATGAGCAGTTCTTC. The chain carries TRBV11-3 and TRBJ2-1; no firm D call. CDR1 and CDR2 from the germline V gene are SGHNT and YENEEA. The CDR3 covers 13 residues. V lost 1 base and J lost 6, with 7 bases in between. Looking up the rest from reference TRBV11-3 and TRBJ2-1 gives the full variable domain: EAGVVQSPRYKIIEKKQPVAFWCNPISGHNTLYWYLQNLGQGPELLIRYENEEAVDDSQLPKDRFSAERLKGVDSTLKIQPAELGDSAVYLCASSLAGSNEQFFGPGTRLTVL.

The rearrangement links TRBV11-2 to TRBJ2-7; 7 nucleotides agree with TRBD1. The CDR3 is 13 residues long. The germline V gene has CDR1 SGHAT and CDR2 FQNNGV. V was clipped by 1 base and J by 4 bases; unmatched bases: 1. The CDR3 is CASSLATGYEQYF. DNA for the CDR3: TGTGCCAGCAGCTTAGCGACAGGGTACGAGCAGTACTTC.

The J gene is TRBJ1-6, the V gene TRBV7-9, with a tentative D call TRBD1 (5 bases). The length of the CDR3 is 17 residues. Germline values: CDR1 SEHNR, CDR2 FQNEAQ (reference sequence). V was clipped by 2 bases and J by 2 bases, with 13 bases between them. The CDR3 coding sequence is TGTGCCAGCAGCTTATCGGCAGAGGACACCTATAATTCACCCCTCCACTTT. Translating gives CASSLSAEDTYNSPLHF.